The 22 T cell receptor beta chains presented below share a single source sample, sequenced in a study of T cells in Graves' hyperthyroidism and ophthalmopathy. Regions amplified from RNA transcripts were the TCR beta CDR3 regions. RT-PCR in the first round (using the HTBI primer set) targeted the TCR CDR3. TCRdb recomputed calls from the multiplex PCR reads with MiXCR, one row per CDR3 protein. The data show roughly 710,000 distinct CDR3 sequences, with over 35% seen just once and around 32% held by the top ten. Sample: blood. Receptors originate from a woman aged 40-49 years with Graves' hyperthyroidism.

This clonotype was recorded at least ten times. The CDR3 loop is CASSSTSGGPDEKLFF. In DNA form, the CDR3 reads TGTGCCAGCAGCTCCACCTCCGGGGGGCCAGATGAAAAACTGTTTTTT. The chain recombines TRBV7-2 with TRBJ1-4; tentatively, D is TRBD1 (6 bases). V was pared by 4 bases and J by 6 bases, with 18 bases between. Germline CDR1 SGHTA, CDR2 FQGNSA. The CDR3 runs to 16 residues.

J is TRBJ1-1 and V is TRBV6-5, with 8 nucleotides matching TRBD1. J gave up 7 bases and V 0 bases, and 7 bases lay outside the gene matches. Germline V gives CDR1 MNHEY, CDR2 SVGAGI. The CDR3 sequence is 15 residues long. CDR3 nucleotide sequence: TGTGCCAGCAGTTACTCGTTAGGACAGGGTGGTGAAGCTTTCTTT. This translates into CASSYSLGQGGEAFF.

The V and J genes are TRBV7-2 and TRBJ2-3; D remains ambiguous. V was clipped by 6 bases and J by 10 bases, with 14 bases between them. CDR3 size: 12 residues. Per the germline V gene, CDR1 is SGHTA and CDR2 is FQGNSA. The DNA for the CDR3 is TGTGCCAGCAGTCTAGGTGGTGGACCGCAGTATTTT. As protein: CASSLGGGPQYF. Full variable domain (rest looked up from reference TRBV7-2 and TRBJ2-3): GAGVSQSPSNKVTEKGKDVELRCDPISGHTALYWYRQSLGQGLEFLIYFQGNSAPDKSGLPSDRFSAERTGGSVSTLTIQRTQQEDSAVYLCASSLGGGPQYFGPGTRLTVL.

This chain connects TRBV12-3 or TRBV12-4 to TRBJ2-5; D could derive from TRBD1 or TRBD2 (6 bases each). Judging by the DNA end, TRBJ2-1 fits better; the J call may be wrong. CDR3 size: 11 residues. CDR3 amino acids: CASQEGGEQFF. In DNA form, the CDR3 reads TGTGCCAGCCAAGAGGGGGGTGAGCAGTTCTTC.

This clonotype came up many times. This sequence joins TRBV5-4 and TRBJ1-5; D not certain. Looked up from germline, CDR1 is SGHNT and CDR2 is YYREEE (reference sequence). The germline V and J ends were trimmed by 2 bases and 0 bases, with 12 bases remaining between them. This CDR3 is built from 16 residues. The CDR3 DNA reads TGTGCCAGCAGCTTCGGCCCCACGAATAGCAATCAGCCCCAGCATTTT. This encodes CASSFGPTNSNQPQHF.

Ten or more counts support this clonotype. This chain joins TRBV15 and TRBJ1-1, with D possibly matching TRBD1 (5 bases). This CDR3 is 13 amino acids long. V lost 0 bases and J 3 bases, leaving 5 bases between the germline ends. Germline-derived CDR1 and CDR2 are LNHNV and YYDKDF (reference sequence). The CDR3, as DNA: TGTGCCACCAGCAGAGAACAGGACACTGAAGCTTTCTTT. Protein: CATSREQDTEAFF.

Written as DNA, the CDR3 is TGCAGCGTTGAAGATTACCAGGGATCCGAGCAGTACTTC. Translation: CSVEDYQGSEQYF. This sequence joins TRBV29-1 and TRBJ2-7, with D perhaps TRBD1 (5 bases). The V gene's germline CDR1 is SQVTM and CDR2 ANQGSEA. The CDR3 spans 13 residues. The ends were cut back, 0 bases at V and 6 bases at J, with 12 bases in the middle.

The sample holds one count of this clonotype. The rearrangement joins TRBV7-9 to TRBJ1-6, with D tentatively TRBD1 (6 bases). This CDR3 is built from 15 residues. V was pared by 3 bases and J by 7 bases, with 13 bases between. Germline V gene sequence: CDR1 SEHNR, CDR2 FQNEAQ (reference sequence). The CDR3 here is CASSFDRTENSPLHF. CDR3 coding DNA: TGTGCCAGCAGCTTTGACAGGACGGAAAATTCACCCCTCCACTTT.

This clonotype came up a few times. V is TRBV5-1 and J is TRBJ2-2; tentative D call: TRBD2 (5 bases). The CDR3 has 17 residues. With 4 bases removed from V and 0 bases from J, the gap between germline ends came to 16 bases. Germline V gene lookup returns CDR1 SGHRS and CDR2 YFSETQ. CDR3 nucleotide sequence: TGCGCCAGCAGCCTGGGGTTTATGGGAGCGAACACCGGGGAGCTGTTTTTT. Residues: CASSLGFMGANTGELFF.

This clonotype was counted many times. The V call is TRBV20-1, the J call TRBJ1-1; unclear D gene. Germline V gene sequence: CDR1 DFQATT, CDR2 SNEGSKA (reference sequence). The CDR3 is made up of 14 amino acids. V gave up 1 base and J gave up 0 bases, with 9 bases separating them. CDR3 nucleotide sequence: TGCAGTGCTAGAGGCCCGCCGATGAACACTGAAGCTTTCTTT. This gives the protein CSARGPPMNTEAFF.

This CDR3 is CASGNSGTANEAFF. As DNA, the CDR3 is TGTGCCAGCGGTAACTCCGGGACAGCAAACGAAGCTTTCTTT. The V gene is TRBV10-3, the J gene TRBJ1-1; TRBD1 matches 7 bases. The V gene's germline CDR1 is ENHRY and CDR2 SYGVKD. The CDR3 spans 14 residues. V dropped 10 bases and J dropped 8; count of bases not matched to a gene: 16.

For the CDR3, the DNA is TGTGCCAGCAGCTCCGGAGGGACAGGGCGCCCCGGGGAGCTGTTTTTT. It translates to CASSSGGTGRPGELFF. V gene TRBV5-4 combines with J gene TRBJ2-2; 9 nucleotides align to TRBD1. The V segment lost 3 bases and the J segment 6 bases; nucleotides outside the gene matches: 9. Germline V gene sequence: CDR1 SGHNT, CDR2 YYREEE (reference sequence). CDR3 length equals 16 residues.

This clonotype was picked up a small number of times. This chain joins TRBV25-1 and TRBJ1-1; D is possibly TRBD1 (6 bases). Germline-derived CDR1 and CDR2 are MGHDK and SYGVNS. The CDR3 extends over 13 amino acids. V gave up 6 bases and J gave up 1 base, with 9 bases separating them. CDR3 residues: CASRQGWNTEAFF. The CDR3 region has the DNA TGTGCCAGCAGGCAGGGGTGGAACACTGAAGCTTTCTTT. Full variable domain (outside the CDR3, taken from reference TRBV25-1 and TRBJ1-1): EADIYQTPRYLVIGTGKKITLECSQTMGHDKMYWYQQDPGMELHLIHYSYGVNSTEKGDLSSESTVSRIRTEHFPLTLESARPSHTSQYLCASRQGWNTEAFFGQGTRLTVV.

The chain employs TRBV7-8 and TRBJ2-7; TRBD2 matches 14 bases. The CDR3 covers 17 residues. The V segment lost 5 bases and the J segment 5 bases; nucleotides outside the gene matches: 11. CDR1 SGHVS and CDR2 FQNEAQ come from the germline V gene. The CDR3 nucleotides are TGTGCCAGCAGCCTGGTGACTAGCGGGAGGGTAGGGCACGAGCAGTACTTC. It specifies CASSLVTSGRVGHEQYF.

This clonotype has more than one count but fewer than ten. The chain has TRBV7-9 and TRBJ1-4; D may be TRBD1 (5 bases). The CDR3 loop spans 17 amino acids. The ends were cut back, 4 bases at V and 7 bases at J, with 22 bases in the middle. The germline V gene encodes CDR1 SEHNR and CDR2 FQNEAQ (reference sequence). The CDR3 reads CASSSPPEGSWGEKLFF. DNA of the CDR3: TGTGCCAGCAGCTCCCCACCGGAGGGGTCTTGGGGTGAAAAACTGTTTTTT.

The sample holds many counts of this clonotype. The chain carries TRBV29-1 and TRBJ1-2, with 7 bases lining up with TRBD1. This CDR3 is 13 amino acids long. Germline values: CDR1 SQVTM, CDR2 ANQGSEA. Trimming cost V 4 bases and J 6 bases; bases outside gene matches: 8. For the CDR3, the DNA is TGCAGCGTTGGGACAGGATCGGTCAATGGCTACACCTTC. Its translation: CSVGTGSVNGYTF.

This clonotype was picked up many times. The chain is built from TRBV19 and TRBJ1-6, with D perhaps TRBD1 (6 bases). Between the trimmed V and J ends, which lost 10 bases and 6 bases, there was a span of 13 bases. The germline V gene encodes CDR1 LNHDA and CDR2 SQIVND (reference sequence). The CDR3 runs to 13 residues. The CDR3 region is CATSGTSNSPLHF. DNA for the CDR3: TGTGCCACCTCCGGGACATCTAATTCACCCCTCCACTTT.

For this clonotype: Sequence at one end of the junction differs from germline and may be a read error. The gene calls are TRBV28 and TRBJ2-5; no clear D. Germline V gene sequence: CDR1 MDHEN, CDR2 SYDVKM. The length of the CDR3 is 13 residues. CDR3 in amino acids: CAGSLVSLETQYF. In nucleotides, the CDR3 is TGTGCCGGCAGTTTAGTATCCCTGGAGACCCAGTACTTC.

In its sample, this clonotype was seen many times. This chain joins TRBV7-6 and TRBJ2-5, with 8 positions matching TRBD1. CDR3 size: 14 residues. CDR1 and CDR2 from the germline V gene are SGHVS and FNYEAQ. V was pared by 6 bases and J by 4 bases, with 7 bases of the junction left unmatched. CDR3 in DNA: TGTGCCAGCAGGCACAGCCAGGGGGCAGAGACCCAGTACTTC. As protein: CASRHSQGAETQYF.

With regard to this clonotype: A single base separates this from a much larger clone, so it may be a read error. The chain has TRBV7-9 and TRBJ2-2; 9 bases line up with TRBD2. This CDR3 comprises 16 residues. CDR1 SEHNR and CDR2 FQNEAQ come from the germline V gene (reference sequence). In DNA form, the CDR3 reads TGTGCCAGCAGATCCAGACTAGCGGCGAACATCGGGGAGCTGTTTTTT. Amino acid sequence: CASRSRLAANIGELFF. Full variable domain (remainder filled in from reference TRBV7-9 and TRBJ2-2): DTGVSQNPRHKITKRGQNVTFRCDPISEHNRLYWYRQTLGQGPEFLTYFQNEAQLEKSRLLSDRFSAERPKGSFSTLEIQRTEQGDSAMYLCASRSRLAANIGELFFGEGSRLTVL.

Comments on this clonotype: A much larger clone lies one base from this, so it may be a read error. The rearrangement joins TRBV29-1 to TRBJ1-2; perhaps TRBD1 as D (5 bases). V was clipped by 7 bases and J by 12 bases, with 21 bases between them. Germline loops: CDR1 SQVTM, CDR2 ANQGSEA. The CDR3 has 12 residues. As DNA, the CDR3 is TGCAGCGCTACCCTCTGGGGGGAGGGCCACACCTTC. It translates to CSATLWGEGHTF.

The chain has TRBV9 and TRBJ2-3; D unresolved. The germline CDR1 and CDR2 sequences are SGDLS and YYNGEE. V lost 2 bases, J lost 3 bases, and 7 bases lay in between. The CDR3 consists of 13 residues. The CDR3 protein is CASSVWATDTQYF. DNA of the CDR3: TGTGCCAGCAGCGTGTGGGCGACAGATACGCAGTATTTT.